The 15 T cell receptor beta chains below come from one sample, sequenced in a study of long-term antiretroviral therapy in people with HIV. Running of the v3.0 immunoSEQ assay took place at survey level. The assay was immunoSEQ multiplex PCR, and TCRdb's table has in-frame clones only and misses some. Of 20,000 to 25,000 clones in the sample, around four fifths were seen once. Specimen: unsorted PBMCs, collected 1.6 years after starting antiretroviral therapy. The receptors derive from a man in his forties or fifties with HIV.

This clone was recorded only once. The chain combines TRBV10-1 with TRBJ2-2, with D perhaps TRBD1 (6 bases). V dropped 2 bases and J dropped 1 base, with 11 bases sitting between them. The germline V gene encodes CDR1 WNHNN and CDR2 SYGVQD (reference sequence). This CDR3 has 16 residues. CDR3 coding DNA: TGCGCCAGCAGTGAGGGGGGCCGGATGAACACCGGGGAGCTGTTTTTT. This encodes CASSEGGRMNTGELFF.

The chain combines TRBV5-6 with TRBJ2-1; D is perhaps TRBD2 (7 bases). The CDR3 runs to 15 residues. Deletions cut 0 bases from V and 7 bases from J, with 14 bases between. Germline CDR1 reads SGHDT; CDR2 reads YYEEEE. As DNA, the CDR3 is TGTGCCAGCAGCTTGGGTTGGGGGGGCCTAAATGAGCAGTTCTTC. Amino acid sequence: CASSLGWGGLNEQFF.

The sample holds a few counts of this clone. V usage is TRBV4-1 and J usage is TRBJ2-2; TRBD1 matches at 9 bases. The CDR3 extends over 16 amino acids. The ends lost 4 bases at V and 4 bases at J; junction bases unmatched: 7. In germline, CDR1 is MGHRA, CDR2 YSYEKL. The CDR3 is CASSPTGTGSTGELFF. Written as DNA, the CDR3 is TGCGCCAGCAGCCCGACCGGGACAGGGTCCACCGGGGAGCTGTTTTTT.

This chain joins TRBV5-5 and TRBJ2-1; 7 positions agree with TRBD2. Germline CDR1 and CDR2: SGHKS and YYEKEE (reference sequence). This CDR3 spans 13 amino acids. Trimming took 3 bases from V and 7 from J; bases not matched to a gene: 4. CDR3 nucleotide sequence: TGTGCCAGCAGCTGGGGGGGGGTTAATGAGCAGTTCTTC. The encoded protein is CASSWGGVNEQFF.

This sequence joins TRBV18 and TRBJ1-6; D is undetermined. The CDR3 length is 12 residues. CDR1 KGHSH and CDR2 LQKENI come from the germline V gene. V was trimmed by 5 bases and J by 6 bases, leaving 5 bases between them. For the CDR3, the DNA is TGTGCCAGCTCAACGGCTAATTCACCCCTCCACTTT. It codes for CASSTANSPLHF.

This rearrangement joins TRBV27 to TRBJ1-5, with D maybe TRBD1 (5 bases). CDR1 is MNHEY and CDR2 is SMNVEV in the germline V gene (reference sequence). There are 14 residues in the CDR3. Trimming took off 6 bases at V and 4 bases at J, with 13 bases between the two ends. CDR3 coding DNA: TGTGCCAGCAGCGGACAAGGAGTAAATCAGCCCCAGCATTTT. This codes for CASSGQGVNQPQHF.

The V call is TRBV2, the J call TRBJ2-2, with D maybe TRBD2 (5 bases). The CDR3 has 14 residues. Germline CDR1 SNHLY, CDR2 FYNNEI. V was cut by 8 bases and J by 1 base, with 11 bases left in between. The DNA of the CDR3 is TGTGCCAGCCGGGGAGACGGGAACACCGGGGAGCTGTTTTTT. Encoded protein: CASRGDGNTGELFF. The whole variable domain, remainder taken from reference TRBV2 and TRBJ2-2, is EPEVTQTPSHQVTQMGQEVILRCVPISNHLYFYWYRQILGQKVEFLVSFYNNEISEKSEIFDDQFSVERPDGSNFTLKIRSTKLEDSAMYFCASRGDGNTGELFFGEGSRLTVL.

This chain links TRBV19 with TRBJ1-5; tentatively, D is TRBD1 (6 bases). The CDR3 is 17 amino acids. Trimming stripped 2 bases from V and 1 base from J, with 15 bases between. Germline CDR1 and CDR2: LNHDA and SQIVND (reference sequence). The CDR3 nucleotides read TGTGCCAGTAGTATAAGTACAGGGTTCGGAAGCAATCAGCCCCAGCATTTT. Its translation is CASSISTGFGSNQPQHF.

V gene TRBV5-4 combines with J gene TRBJ2-5; 12 bases map to TRBD2. Germline trimming cut 0 bases from V and 3 bases from J; bases unmatched to any gene: 6. Germline assignment: CDR1 SGHNT and CDR2 YYREEE (reference sequence). The CDR3 length is 17 residues. For the CDR3, the DNA is TGTGCCAGCAGCTTGGGGCTACTAGCGGGAGGAAAAGAGACCCAGTACTTC. Translation: CASSLGLLAGGKETQYF.

The rearrangement uses TRBV18 and TRBJ2-7, with D perhaps assigned TRBD1 or TRBD2 (5 bases each). Trimming left V 4 bases short and J 3 bases short, with 13 bases between. The CDR3 totals 14 residues. Germline-derived CDR1 and CDR2 are KGHSH and LQKENI. CDR3 in amino acids: CASSLGTVGYEQYF. CDR3 coding DNA: TGTGCCAGCTCACTTGGGACGGTCGGCTACGAGCAGTACTTC.

This sequence joins TRBV9 and TRBJ1-2, with 12 bases that match TRBD1. Germline V gives CDR1 SGDLS, CDR2 YYNGEE. This CDR3 contains 14 residues. Germline trimming cut 5 bases from V and 2 bases from J; bases unmatched to any gene: 1. Here the CDR3 reads CASRGQGANYGYTF. In nucleotides, the CDR3 is TGTGCCAGCAGGGGACAGGGGGCGAACTATGGCTACACCTTC. Full variable domain (outside the CDR3, taken from reference TRBV9 and TRBJ1-2): DSGVTQTPKHLITATGQRVTLRCSPRSGDLSVYWYQQSLDQGLQFLIQYYNGEERAKGNILERFSAQQFPDLHSELNLSSLELGDSALYFCASRGQGANYGYTFGSGTRLTVV.

The chain is built from TRBV28 and TRBJ1-4, with D unresolved. The ends were cut back, 5 bases at V and 17 bases at J, with 21 bases in the middle. The CDR3 covers 13 residues. From germline, CDR1 is MDHEN and CDR2 SYDVKM. CDR3 sequence reads: CASSTDRIRVRFF. In DNA, the CDR3 is TGTGCCAGCAGTACGGACCGAATAAGGGTCCGTTTTTTT.

J is TRBJ1-2 and V is TRBV25-1; TRBD1 might be the D (5 bases). V lost 4 bases and J lost 7, with 10 bases in between. The CDR3 runs 12 residues. The V gene's germline CDR1 is MGHDK and CDR2 SYGVNS. CDR3 nucleotides: TGTGCCAGCAGTGTCGGGGGGGGTGGCTACACCTTC. This sequence encodes CASSVGGGGYTF.

The chain employs TRBV5-6 and TRBJ2-7; D not certain. Germline CDR1 SGHDT, CDR2 YYEEEE. V lost 4 bases to trimming and J lost 2 bases, with 16 bases between them. The CDR3 length is 15 residues. Here the CDR3 DNA reads TGTGCCAGCAGCCCATACGGTACAGCAACCTACGAGCAGTACTTC. This codes for CASSPYGTATYEQYF.

The chain is built from TRBV6-1 and TRBJ1-2, with D possibly being TRBD1 (5 bases). Trimming pared 7 bases from V and 8 bases from J, leaving 17 bases between. Germline V CDR1 and CDR2: MNHNS, SASEGT. The CDR3 extends over 13 amino acids. Written as DNA, the CDR3 is TGTGCCAGCATCCTAGACAGAGCTAACGGCTACACCTTC. This gives the protein CASILDRANGYTF.